These 10 T cell receptor beta chains were all obtained from the same sample, sequenced in a study of blood T cell repertoires in COVID-19 (dated by TCRdb to the early 2020s). Receptor amplification or capture employed the immunoSEQ multiplex PCR assay. Not all clones reach the TCRdb copy of this immuneACCESS table, which keeps in-frame sequences only. Checked studies attribute under half of the gap to unresolved V genes and leave the rest unexplained. This sample lists 250,000 to 400,000 clones; almost 90% were detected once. The ten largest clones take up under 3.5% of the sample. The sequencing sample was made of peripheral blood. Every receptor here comes from a woman in her 30s with COVID-19, enrolled during active disease.

This clone appeared once. The V call is TRBV5-6, the J call TRBJ2-2; 7 bases match TRBD2. This CDR3 region has 17 residues. The V and J ends lost 3 bases and 6 bases, in that order; junction bases with no gene match: 14. Germline V gene sequence: CDR1 SGHDT, CDR2 YYEEEE. CDR3 sequence reads: CASSSPQDGGSAGELFF. DNA of the CDR3: TGTGCCAGCAGCTCACCCCAAGATGGCGGGAGCGCCGGGGAGCTGTTTTTT.

The rearrangement links TRBV28 to TRBJ2-7; 13 bases align to TRBD2. V was pared by 5 bases and J by 2 bases, with 9 bases of the junction left unmatched. CDR1 is MDHEN, CDR2 SYDVKM, per germline. The CDR3 length is 17 residues. Here the CDR3 DNA reads TGTGCCAGCAGTACAGGGACTAGCGGGACGAGGACCTACGAGCAGTACTTC. Its protein is CASSTGTSGTRTYEQYF.

The chain recombines TRBV5-1 with TRBJ2-3; 7 nucleotides line up with TRBD2. Germline V CDR1 and CDR2: SGHRS, YFSETQ. The V segment lost 3 bases and the J segment 4 bases; nucleotides outside the gene matches: 11. This CDR3 is 16 amino acids long. The CDR3 coding sequence is TGCGCCAGCAGCTCACCCACTAGCGCCGGGGCAGATACGCAGTATTTT. Translation gives CASSSPTSAGADTQYF.

The V and J genes are TRBV19 and TRBJ2-3, with D unresolved. Germline lookup yields CDR1 LNHDA and CDR2 SQIVND (reference sequence). V lost 7 bases and J 0 bases, leaving 17 bases between the germline ends. The CDR3 covers 16 residues. Written as DNA, the CDR3 is TGTGCCAGTACCCCCTTTTACACAGCTAGCACAGATACGCAGTATTTT. Its translation is CASTPFYTASTDTQYF. Variable domain in full (rest from reference TRBV19 and TRBJ2-3): DGGITQSPKYLFRKEGQNVTLSCEQNLNHDAMYWYRQDPGQGLRLIYYSQIVNDFQKGDIAEGYSVSREKKESFPLTVTSAQKNPTAFYLCASTPFYTASTDTQYFGPGTRLTVL.

In its sample, this clone was seen once. This chain links TRBV5-5 with TRBJ1-5, with unresolved D. Trimming removed 4 bases from V and 6 bases from J, with 11 bases in between. The CDR3 has 13 amino acids. CDR1 is SGHKS, CDR2 YYEKEE, per germline (reference sequence). The CDR3 sequence: CASSPGGRQPQHF. The CDR3 region has the DNA TGTGCCAGCAGCCCCGGCGGGCGTCAGCCCCAGCATTTT.

The chain combines TRBV12-3 or TRBV12-4 with TRBJ1-1, with 7 bases aligning to TRBD1. The CDR3 is 13 residues long. V shed 5 bases, J shed 5 bases, and the junction held 5 bases outside the gene matches. CDR3 sequence reads: CASSRQGGTEAFF. In DNA, the CDR3 is TGTGCCAGCAGTCGACAGGGAGGTACTGAAGCTTTCTTT.

This chain uses TRBV10-3 with TRBJ2-7, with D tentatively TRBD2 (6 bases). This CDR3 has 14 amino acids. The ends were cut back, 4 bases at V and 4 bases at J, with 14 bases in the middle. CDR1 and CDR2 (germline): ENHRY, SYGVKD. CDR3 coding DNA: TGTGCCATCAGTGCAGCGGGCCCCCCATACGAGCAGTACTTC. Translated: CAISAAGPPYEQYF.

The rearrangement links TRBV6-1 to TRBJ1-5; D is uncertain. CDR1 and CDR2 (germline): MNHNS, SASEGT. The CDR3 totals 14 residues. V shed 3 bases and J shed 11 bases, with 17 bases lying between them. The CDR3 DNA is TGTGCCAGCAGTGAGAGAGGGATCCTGGGGTCCCAGCATTTT. The encoded protein is CASSERGILGSQHF.

A single count supports this clone. This chain links TRBV5-8 with TRBJ2-5; D is unresolved. V lost 4 bases and J 2 bases, leaving 15 bases between the germline ends. The CDR3 extends over 15 amino acids. Germline values: CDR1 SGHTS, CDR2 YDEGEE. The CDR3 region has the DNA TGTGCCAGCAGCCCCGGAAGCAGAGGACAAGAGACCCAGTACTTC. Protein product: CASSPGSRGQETQYF.

This sequence joins TRBV6-4 and TRBJ1-2; 7 positions agree with TRBD1. The germline gives CDR1 MRHNA, CDR2 SNTAGT. Trimming removed 6 bases from V and 4 bases from J; junction bases left unmatched: 11. The CDR3 has 15 residues. The CDR3 reads CASRTQGSKGYGYTF. As DNA, the CDR3 is TGTGCCAGCAGGACACAGGGGAGTAAGGGCTATGGCTACACCTTC.